This T cell receptor beta chain was observed in a study of T-cell reconstitution after alpha-beta-depleted transplantation in children. Regarding the study as a whole: Day-60 TCRbeta diversity that was high in some patients was derived from surviving recipient T cells and thymic progenitors. Among T cells one year after transplant, newly produced cells accounted for most counts and diversity. In patients about two months after transplant, alpha-beta T cells reportedly arose from several hundred expanded graft clones.

This clonotype was seen at least ten times. Its antigen is as yet unknown. TCRbeta library construction was performed incorporating unique molecular identifiers. One entry per CDR3 protein, called by TCRdb with MiXCR from the PCR reads. The data hold 200,000 to 250,000 distinct CDR3 sequences, with under 9.5% observed a single time. There are 16 residues in the CDR3. CDR1 is MNHNS, CDR2 SASEGT, per germline. V lost 1 base, J lost 1 base, and 13 bases lay in between. The chain has TRBV6-1 and TRBJ1-1; D not certain. This TCR was sampled from a male patient younger than 18 who had a stem cell transplant for acute lymphoblastic leukemia, so the T cells may come from the graft donor. This specimen consisted of PBMCs, mostly from graft donor cells, obtained 180 days after TCRalphabeta/CD19-depleted stem cell transplant. CDR3 coding DNA: TGTGCCAGCAGTGAAGATGGGTGGAGATGGAACACTGAAGCTTTCTTT. It translates to CASSEDGWRWNTEAFF.